This T cell receptor beta chain was documented in a study of T cell changes during pregnancy in multiple sclerosis (dated by TCRdb to between 2017 and 2020). Concerning the study at large: Changes in the T cell repertoire over the course of pregnancy were examined in this study in women with multiple sclerosis.

Library preparation was by the immunoSEQ multiplex PCR assay. TCRdb obtained this table from immuneACCESS and retained in-frame rearrangements with V and J assigned. These tables miss some clones; where compared with another copy, unresolved V genes account for less than half of the shortfall, and the remainder is unexplained. For this sample there are about 33,000 clones; roughly nine tenths appear just once. Of the sample, around 2.7% is held by the ten largest clones. With regard to this clone: The specificity of this receptor is unknown. No quality values exist for individual bases; no much larger clone is one base distant.

The germline V gene yields SGHTA for CDR1 and FQGNSA for CDR2. Cut back by 3 bases and 7 bases, the V and J ends lie 12 bases apart. The CDR3 runs 14 residues from the cysteine to the phenylalanine. The DNA shown is the 42-base CDR3, in frame from base 1. The TCR comes from a female donor in good health, enrolled as a control in a pregnancy study. This chain is built from TRBV7-2 and TRBJ1-4, with TRBD1 as a weak D call on 5 bases. Sample: CD4+ T cells from peripheral blood mononuclear cells, taken in the third trimester of pregnancy. The nucleotides are TGTGCCAGCAGCTTTGGCCAGGGCTTTGAAAAACTGTTTTTT. This codes for CASSFGQGFEKLFF.